Listed below are T cell receptor beta chains from one sample, sequenced in a study of OX40 agonist ivuxolimab in advanced cancers. Assay: immunoSEQ multiplex PCR; the TCRdb copy retains only in-frame clones and omits some. The sample gives some 68,000 clones, approximately 86% of which show up once; roughly 1.9% is in the top ten. This specimen consisted of CD4+ or CD8+ T cells sorted from blood, obtained in a trial of the OX40 agonist ivuxolimab. All receptors come from an adult with an advanced solid tumor such as melanoma, head and neck, liver or kidney cancer. The CDR3 runs from the conserved cysteine through the conserved F or W. D genes are given only for firm matches. Not every row has a clone size; where given, it reads once, few, many or a size class.

j_call: TRBJ1-2; v_call: TRBV6-5; d_call: -; clone_size: -; cdr3_nt: TGTGCCAGCAGTCCCCCGCGGGAGAGTGGCTACACCTTC; cdr3_aa: CASSPPRESGYTF
j_call: TRBJ2-2; v_call: TRBV5-1; d_call: -; clone_size: -; cdr3_nt: TGCGCCAGCAGCTTGATGAACACCGGGGAGCTGTTTTTT; cdr3_aa: CASSLMNTGELFF
j_call: TRBJ2-7; v_call: TRBV5-1; d_call: TRBD1; clone_size: -; cdr3_nt: TGCGCCAGCAGCCCTAGACAGGGATCGGGCTACGAGCAGTACTTC; cdr3_aa: CASSPRQGSGYEQYF
j_call: TRBJ2-7; v_call: TRBV10-3; d_call: -; clone_size: -; cdr3_nt: TGTGCCATCAGTGTAAACTACGAGCAGTACTTC; cdr3_aa: CAISVNYEQYF
j_call: TRBJ1-1; v_call: TRBV5-1; d_call: -; clone_size: -; cdr3_nt: TGCGCCAGCAGCTTGCAGGGTCGGGACACTGAAGCTTTCTTT; cdr3_aa: CASSLQGRDTEAFF
j_call: TRBJ2-5; v_call: TRBV10-3; d_call: TRBD2; clone_size: -; cdr3_nt: TGTGCCACGGGGGGGACTAGCAAGGAGACCCAGTACTTC; cdr3_aa: CATGGTSKETQYF
j_call: TRBJ1-1; v_call: TRBV19; d_call: -; clone_size: -; cdr3_nt: TGTGCCAGTCTCACTCAAACTGAAGCTTTCTTT; cdr3_aa: CASLTQTEAFF
j_call: TRBJ1-3; v_call: TRBV7-2; d_call: -; clone_size: -; cdr3_nt: TGTGCCAGCAGCTTAGAGGGAATGGGGAACACCATATATTTT; cdr3_aa: CASSLEGMGNTIYF
j_call: TRBJ2-4; v_call: TRBV7-9; d_call: TRBD2; clone_size: -; cdr3_nt: TGTGCCAGCAGCTTAGTGCGGGGGGGCCTTTCTTCCAAAAACATTCAGTACTTC; cdr3_aa: CASSLVRGGLSSKNIQYF
j_call: TRBJ2-5; v_call: TRBV15; d_call: -; clone_size: -; cdr3_nt: TGTGCCACCAGCAGAGATCGTAACAGTCAAGAGACCCAGTACTTC; cdr3_aa: CATSRDRNSQETQYF
j_call: TRBJ1-5; v_call: TRBV7-6; d_call: -; clone_size: -; cdr3_nt: TGTGCCAGCAGCTTATTGGCAGGGGACAATCAGCCCCAGCATTTT; cdr3_aa: CASSLLAGDNQPQHF
j_call: TRBJ1-4; v_call: TRBV7-2; d_call: -; clone_size: -; cdr3_nt: TGTGCCAGCAGCCCTCGGGGAGCAACTAATGAAAAACTGTTTTTT; cdr3_aa: CASSPRGATNEKLFF
j_call: TRBJ1-3; v_call: TRBV10-3; d_call: -; clone_size: -; cdr3_nt: TGTGCCGTAGGGGGTGTTTCTGGAAACACCATATATTTT; cdr3_aa: CAVGGVSGNTIYF
j_call: TRBJ1-6; v_call: TRBV4-1; d_call: -; clone_size: once; cdr3_nt: TGCGCCAGCAGCCATAGCGACAACTCCTATAATTCACCCCTCCACTTT; cdr3_aa: CASSHSDNSYNSPLHF
j_call: TRBJ2-3; v_call: TRBV10-3; d_call: TRBD2; clone_size: -; cdr3_nt: TGTGCCATCTTTTCGGGACTAGCGGGGGGGGTAGATACGCAGTATTTT; cdr3_aa: CAIFSGLAGGVDTQYF
j_call: TRBJ1-5; v_call: TRBV6-6; d_call: -; clone_size: -; cdr3_nt: TGTGCCCTGAAAATGGGGGGAGGAAGCAATCAGCCCCAGCATTTT; cdr3_aa: CALKMGGGSNQPQHF
j_call: TRBJ1-1; v_call: TRBV15; d_call: -; clone_size: -; cdr3_nt: TGTGCCACCAGCAGAGGGGGGGCACCGACTGAAGCTTTCTTT; cdr3_aa: CATSRGGAPTEAFF
j_call: TRBJ1-1; v_call: TRBV4-1; d_call: -; clone_size: -; cdr3_nt: TGCGCCAGCAGCCAAGCTGGCCTCAGGGGTGCTTTCTTT; cdr3_aa: CASSQAGLRGAFF
j_call: TRBJ2-7; v_call: TRBV28; d_call: TRBD1; clone_size: -; cdr3_nt: TGTGCCAGCAGTCCAGGGGGTGCGTGGAGCTCCTACGAGCAGTACTTC; cdr3_aa: CASSPGGAWSSYEQYF
j_call: TRBJ2-1; v_call: TRBV19; d_call: TRBD1; clone_size: -; cdr3_nt: TGTGCCAGTACCCGAGACAGGGACTCCTACAATGAGCAGTTCTTC; cdr3_aa: CASTRDRDSYNEQFF
j_call: TRBJ1-2; v_call: TRBV5-6; d_call: -; clone_size: medium-sized; cdr3_nt: TGTGCCAGCAGCTTGGCCCCGGGGGCGAACTATGGCTACACCTTC; cdr3_aa: CASSLAPGANYGYTF
j_call: TRBJ2-1; v_call: TRBV5-4; d_call: -; clone_size: few; cdr3_nt: TGTGCCAGCAGGGGAACATCGAGGATTGAGCAGTTCTTC; cdr3_aa: CASRGTSRIEQFF
j_call: TRBJ2-7; v_call: TRBV7-9; d_call: -; clone_size: -; cdr3_nt: TGTGCCAGCAGCCCCGGGATGGGGCTCTCCTACGAGCAGTACTTC; cdr3_aa: CASSPGMGLSYEQYF
j_call: TRBJ2-3; v_call: TRBV5-5; d_call: -; clone_size: -; cdr3_nt: TGTGCCAGCAGCTTGGACGGGAGAACAGATACGCAGTATTTT; cdr3_aa: CASSLDGRTDTQYF
j_call: TRBJ2-5; v_call: TRBV7-2; d_call: -; clone_size: few; cdr3_nt: TGTGCCAGCAGCCCGTTAGGACGGGGGCGTGGAGAGACCCAGTACTTC; cdr3_aa: CASSPLGRGRGETQYF
j_call: TRBJ1-1; v_call: TRBV5-1; d_call: -; clone_size: -; cdr3_nt: TGCGCCAGCAATGGCCCTATGAACACTGAAGCTTTCTTT; cdr3_aa: CASNGPMNTEAFF
j_call: TRBJ2-4; v_call: TRBV6-6; d_call: -; clone_size: -; cdr3_nt: TGTGCCAGCAGTGAGCATGGAGGGGCCAAAAACATTCAGTACTTC; cdr3_aa: CASSEHGGAKNIQYF
j_call: TRBJ2-7; v_call: TRBV11-2; d_call: -; clone_size: -; cdr3_nt: TGTGCCAGCAGCTTACTAAGGGGCAGGACCTCCTACGAGCAGTACTTC; cdr3_aa: CASSLLRGRTSYEQYF
j_call: TRBJ2-4; v_call: TRBV2; d_call: -; clone_size: -; cdr3_nt: TGTGCCAGCAGTTTTAAGGGGGGAGCCAAAAACATTCAGTACTTC; cdr3_aa: CASSFKGGAKNIQYF
j_call: TRBJ1-2; v_call: TRBV4-1; d_call: -; clone_size: -; cdr3_nt: TGCGCCAGCAGCCCTGATCGGGGGACTGCCATGGGGGAGGGCTACACCTTC; cdr3_aa: CASSPDRGTAMGEGYTF
j_call: TRBJ2-1; v_call: TRBV28; d_call: -; clone_size: few; cdr3_nt: TGTGCCAGCAAGGGCGGGGATGAGCAGTTCTTC; cdr3_aa: CASKGGDEQFF
j_call: TRBJ2-6; v_call: TRBV7-2; d_call: -; clone_size: -; cdr3_nt: TGTGCCAGCAGCCCTCAAGGGGGCTCTGGGGCCAACGTCCTGACTTTC; cdr3_aa: CASSPQGGSGANVLTF